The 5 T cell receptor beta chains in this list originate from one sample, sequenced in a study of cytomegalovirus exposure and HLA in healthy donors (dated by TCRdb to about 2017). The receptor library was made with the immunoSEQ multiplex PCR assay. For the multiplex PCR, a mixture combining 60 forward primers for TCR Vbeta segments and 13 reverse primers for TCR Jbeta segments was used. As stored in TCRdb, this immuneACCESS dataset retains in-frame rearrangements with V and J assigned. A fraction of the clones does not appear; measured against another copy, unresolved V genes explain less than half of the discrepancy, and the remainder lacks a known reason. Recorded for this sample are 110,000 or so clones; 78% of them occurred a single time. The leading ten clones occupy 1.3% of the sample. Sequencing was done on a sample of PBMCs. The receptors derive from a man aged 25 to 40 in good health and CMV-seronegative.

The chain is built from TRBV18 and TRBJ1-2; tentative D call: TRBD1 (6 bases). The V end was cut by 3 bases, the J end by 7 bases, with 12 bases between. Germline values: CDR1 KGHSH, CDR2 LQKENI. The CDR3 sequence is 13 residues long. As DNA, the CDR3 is TGTGCCAGCTCACCCACAGGGACCGCTGGCTACACCTTC. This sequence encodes CASSPTGTAGYTF.

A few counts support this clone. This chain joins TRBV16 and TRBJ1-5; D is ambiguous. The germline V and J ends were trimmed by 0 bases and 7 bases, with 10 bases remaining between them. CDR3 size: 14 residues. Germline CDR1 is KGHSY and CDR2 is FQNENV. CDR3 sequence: CASSQSRVGQPQHF. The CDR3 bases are TGTGCCAGCAGCCAATCGCGGGTTGGGCAGCCCCAGCATTTT.

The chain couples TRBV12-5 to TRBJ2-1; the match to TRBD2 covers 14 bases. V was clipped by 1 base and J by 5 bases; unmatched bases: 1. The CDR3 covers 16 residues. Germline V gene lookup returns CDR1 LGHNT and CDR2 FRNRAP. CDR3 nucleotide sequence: TGTGCTAGTGGTTTGGCGACTAGCGGGGGGGACAATGAGCAGTTCTTC. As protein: CASGLATSGGDNEQFF.

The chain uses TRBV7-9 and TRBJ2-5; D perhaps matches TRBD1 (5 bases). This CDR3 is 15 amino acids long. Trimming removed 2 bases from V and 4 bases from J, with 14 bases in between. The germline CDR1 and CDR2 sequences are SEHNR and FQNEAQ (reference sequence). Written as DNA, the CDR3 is TGTGCCAGCAGCTTAAGGGTGCAGGGTCCAGAGACCCAGTACTTC. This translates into CASSLRVQGPETQYF. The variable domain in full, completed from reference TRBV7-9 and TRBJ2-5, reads DTGVSQNPRHKITKRGQNVTFRCDPISEHNRLYWYRQTLGQGPEFLTYFQNEAQLEKSRLLSDRFSAERPKGSFSTLEIQRTEQGDSAMYLCASSLRVQGPETQYFGPGTRLLVL.

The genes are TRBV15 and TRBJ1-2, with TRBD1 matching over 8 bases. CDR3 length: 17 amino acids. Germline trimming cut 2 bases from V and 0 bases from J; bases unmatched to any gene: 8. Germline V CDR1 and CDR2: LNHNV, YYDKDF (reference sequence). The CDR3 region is CATSRTLETGANYGYTF. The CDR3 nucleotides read TGTGCCACCAGCAGAACTCTCGAGACAGGGGCTAACTATGGCTACACCTTC.